The 5 T cell receptor beta chains listed next were all sequenced from one sample in a study of beta chain features in type 1 diabetes. Study-wide findings and caveats: Type 1 diabetes patients had moderately but significantly shorter TCRB CDR3s in all four CD4+ subsets.

The study reverse transcribed the entire isolated RNA, so it sequenced expressed TCRB transcripts. Assay: immunoSEQ multiplex PCR; the TCRdb copy retains only in-frame clones and omits some. The sample holds 350,000 to 400,000 clones, roughly 12% seen once. No antigens are known for them. The sample consisted of naive CD4+ T cells from blood. Receptors were obtained from a woman between 18 and 29 years old with type 1 diabetes.

This clone occurred a few times. The chain combines TRBV5-1 with TRBJ2-4, with D perhaps TRBD1 (6 bases). The germline CDR1 and CDR2 sequences are SGHRS and YFSETQ. Trimming took 0 bases from V and 2 from J, leaving 9 bases between them. The CDR3 runs to 15 residues. The CDR3 DNA is TGCGCCAGCAGCTTGGAACAGGGAACCAAAAACATTCAGTACTTC. Amino acid sequence: CASSLEQGTKNIQYF.

The rearrangement joins TRBV4-1 to TRBJ2-7; TRBD1 agrees at 9 bases. V lost 2 bases, J lost 3 bases, and 2 bases stayed unmatched. The CDR3 is 14 amino acids. In germline, CDR1 is MGHRA, CDR2 YSYEKL. Here the CDR3 DNA reads TGCGCCAGCAGCCAAACGGGACAGGGCTACGAGCAGTACTTC. It specifies CASSQTGQGYEQYF.

J is TRBJ1-1 and V is TRBV30, with TRBD1 matching over 9 bases. Germline V gene sequence: CDR1 GTSNPN, CDR2 SVGIG (reference sequence). With 7 bases clipped from V and 3 bases from J, the junction kept 6 bases outside the gene matches. This CDR3 region has 13 residues. The CDR3 protein is CAYNRGRDTEAFF. CDR3 coding DNA: TGTGCCTACAACAGGGGGCGGGACACTGAAGCTTTCTTT.

This clone was seen only a few times. The rearrangement links TRBV18 to TRBJ2-2, with D uncertain. Trimming pared 1 base from V and 0 bases from J, leaving 12 bases between. CDR3 length: 17 residues. Germline lookup yields CDR1 KGHSH and CDR2 LQKENI. Written as DNA, the CDR3 is TGTGCCAGCTCACCACGGCCTCCGCTCGCGAACACCGGGGAGCTGTTTTTT. Translated: CASSPRPPLANTGELFF.

The chain employs TRBV7-2 and TRBJ2-7; 8 bases agree with TRBD1. V shed 5 bases, J shed 0 bases, and the junction held 6 bases outside the gene matches. CDR1 SGHTA and CDR2 FQGNSA come from the germline V gene. The CDR3 is 15 residues long. CDR3 DNA: TGTGCCAGCAGCCAAGGGACAGGCGGCTCCTACGAGCAGTACTTC. Its translation: CASSQGTGGSYEQYF.